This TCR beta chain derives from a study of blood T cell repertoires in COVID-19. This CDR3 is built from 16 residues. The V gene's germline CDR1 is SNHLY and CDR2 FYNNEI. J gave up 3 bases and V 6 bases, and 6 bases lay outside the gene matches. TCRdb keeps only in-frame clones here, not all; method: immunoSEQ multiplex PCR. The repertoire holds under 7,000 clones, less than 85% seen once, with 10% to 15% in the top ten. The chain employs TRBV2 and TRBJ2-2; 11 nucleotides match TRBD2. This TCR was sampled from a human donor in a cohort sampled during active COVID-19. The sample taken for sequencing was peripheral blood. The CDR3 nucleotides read TGTGCCAGCAGCATTAGCGGGAGGGGTGACACCGGGGAGCTGTTTTTT. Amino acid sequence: CASSISGRGDTGELFF.